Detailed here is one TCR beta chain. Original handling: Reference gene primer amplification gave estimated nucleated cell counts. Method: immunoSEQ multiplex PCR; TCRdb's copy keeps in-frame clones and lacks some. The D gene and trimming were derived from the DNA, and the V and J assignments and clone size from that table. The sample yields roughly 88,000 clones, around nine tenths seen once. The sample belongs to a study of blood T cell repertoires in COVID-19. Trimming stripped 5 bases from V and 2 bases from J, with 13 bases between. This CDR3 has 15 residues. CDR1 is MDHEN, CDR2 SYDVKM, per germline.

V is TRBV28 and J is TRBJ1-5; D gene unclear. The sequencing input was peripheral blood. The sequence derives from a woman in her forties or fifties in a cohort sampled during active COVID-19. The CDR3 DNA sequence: TGTGCCAGCAGTATATCGGGCGGGGGCAATCAGCCCCAGCATTTT. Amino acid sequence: CASSISGGGNQPQHF.